A single TCR beta chain is shown here with its context. Its antigen is not yet known. Base-call qualities are not available, and no considerably larger clone is one nucleotide away. These data come from a study of CD8 T cells in ankylosing spondylitis (dated by TCRdb to 2016 to 2017). Study-level background: T cell receptor beta repertoires were profiled in healthy donors and ankylosing spondylitis patients so that disease-linked TCR variants could be found. In total, the full study cohort was made up of about 99 healthy donors and 25 or so ankylosing spondylitis patients. Samples of peripheral blood were taken, and for ankylosing spondylitis patients, synovial fluid was collected as well.

Sequenced using an Illumina HiSeq 2500. Quantitative 5'-RACE with molecular barcodes was used to prepare TCR beta libraries. As for how the authors treated the data: A new computational method, built on a probabilistic model of VDJ rearrangement, was used to identify disease-linked TCR variants. In TCRdb, the public reads were trimmed at Q25 with fastp and aligned with MiXCR, with productive beta chains retained. Identical CDR3 protein sequences are pooled into one entry, listed with their most common genes and DNA. The V and J calls shown here were made by TCRdb, not taken from the authors' results. Across this sample there are 700,000 to 1,000,000 distinct CDR3 sequences, with about 12% seen only once. About 0.49% of the sample rests with the top ten. What the authors observed across the whole study: A CD8+ phenotype was shown by the disease-linked clones, which were found at relatively low frequencies in peripheral blood. The disease-linked clones were reported as significantly enriched in matched synovial fluid samples from ankylosing spondylitis patients. A TCR beta motif of about 8 highly homologous amino acid variants appeared characteristic of blood from ankylosing spondylitis patients. Some of the motif variants had been reported before in the synovial fluid and blood of reactive arthritis patients, a finding that suggests common disease-initiation mechanisms.

The sample comprised blood, either unsorted or a sorted T cell fraction (not recorded which). This sequence was found in a male donor with ankylosing spondylitis.

The CDR3 region reads CASSPTLSGAEQYF. The bases are TGTGCCAGCAGTCCCACCCTGTCCGGGGCCGAGCAGTACTTC. Recombination linked TRBV28 to TRBJ2-7; the D match is possibly TRBD1 or TRBD2, with 5 bases aligned in each. Trimming removed 5 bases from V and 6 bases from J, leaving 17 bases between the germline ends. Its CDR3 holds 14 amino acids, cysteine through phenylalanine. Only the CDR3 region is kept as DNA, spanning 42 bases read in frame from base 1. In the germline V gene, CDR1 corresponds to MDHEN and CDR2 to SYDVKM.